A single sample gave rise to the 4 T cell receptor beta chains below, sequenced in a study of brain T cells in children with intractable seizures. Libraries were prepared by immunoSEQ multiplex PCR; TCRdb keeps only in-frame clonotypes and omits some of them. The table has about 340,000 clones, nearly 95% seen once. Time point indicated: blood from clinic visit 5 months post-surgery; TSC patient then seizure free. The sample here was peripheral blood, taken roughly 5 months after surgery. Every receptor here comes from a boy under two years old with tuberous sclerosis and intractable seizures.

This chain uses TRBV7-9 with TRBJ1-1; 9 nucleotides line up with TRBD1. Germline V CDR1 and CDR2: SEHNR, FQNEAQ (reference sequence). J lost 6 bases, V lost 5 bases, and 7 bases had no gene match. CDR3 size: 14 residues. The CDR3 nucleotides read TGTGCCAGCAGCCCGCGACAGGGGGTTCCTGAAGCTTTCTTT. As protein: CASSPRQGVPEAFF.

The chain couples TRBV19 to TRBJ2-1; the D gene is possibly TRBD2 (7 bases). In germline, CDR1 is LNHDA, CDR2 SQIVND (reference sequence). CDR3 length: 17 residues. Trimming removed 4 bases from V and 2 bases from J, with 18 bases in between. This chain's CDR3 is CASSNQKGGRAYNEQFF. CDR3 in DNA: TGTGCCAGTAGTAACCAAAAAGGGGGGAGGGCCTACAATGAGCAGTTCTTC.

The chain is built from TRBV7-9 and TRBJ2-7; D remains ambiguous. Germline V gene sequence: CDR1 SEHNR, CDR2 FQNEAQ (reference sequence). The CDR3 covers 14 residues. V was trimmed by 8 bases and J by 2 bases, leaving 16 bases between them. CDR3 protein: CASENRFDPYEQYF. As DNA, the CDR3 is TGTGCCAGCGAGAATAGGTTCGACCCCTACGAGCAGTACTTC. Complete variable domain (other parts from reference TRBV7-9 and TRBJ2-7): DTGVSQNPRHKITKRGQNVTFRCDPISEHNRLYWYRQTLGQGPEFLTYFQNEAQLEKSRLLSDRFSAERPKGSFSTLEIQRTEQGDSAMYLCASENRFDPYEQYFGPGTRLTVT.

The CDR3 sequence is CASSGTGGSQPQHF. The CDR3 coding sequence is TGTGCCAGCAGTGGGACAGGGGGAAGTCAGCCCCAGCATTTT. The chain carries TRBV2 and TRBJ1-5; 10 nucleotides line up with TRBD1. This CDR3 spans 14 amino acids. The germline V gene encodes CDR1 SNHLY and CDR2 FYNNEI. Losses at the gene ends were 4 bases for V and 6 bases for J; bases not matched to a gene: 3.